This paragraph covers one T cell receptor (beta chain) sequence. This record belongs to a study of blood T cell repertoires in COVID-19. About the research overall: Samples of COVID-19 (acute and convalescent) were obtained from the United States, Italy and Spain.

All recovered Cohort 3 donors got two negative PCRs, got clearance, or saw symptom resolution. Study processing details: Amplifying reference gene primers gave estimates of nucleated cell counts. Data came from immunoSEQ multiplex PCR; TCRdb stores just in-frame clones and leaves some out. V and J calls and clone size come straight from that table; D and trimming were deduced from the DNA. The sample consists of some 390,000 clones, approximately 92% of them appearing once. The TCR was taken from a man younger than 40 who had recovered from COVID-19. The sequenced sample was PBMCs or T cells enriched from blood (not recorded which).

CDR3 bases: TGTGCCAGCAGTTTTGTAGGCCGAAACGGACTAGCGGGTATCTTTGGGAATGAGCAGTTCTTC. Translated: CASSFVGRNGLAGIFGNEQFF. This sequence joins TRBV28 and TRBJ2-1, with TRBD2 matching 11 bases. With 3 bases clipped from V and 7 bases from J, the junction kept 23 bases outside the gene matches. CDR1 and CDR2 (germline): MDHEN, SYDVKM. The CDR3 is 21 residues long.